Included here is one T cell receptor (beta chain) sequence, with context. Its antigen remains unidentified. Profiled with immunoSEQ multiplex PCR; TCRdb holds only in-frame clones, not every one. The sample contains 110,000 or so clones, roughly 88% of which appear only once. This sample is part of a study of T cell responses to AZD1222 COVID-19 vaccine. Germline V gene sequence: CDR1 KGHSH, CDR2 LQKENI. This CDR3 contains 18 residues. V was pared by 0 bases and J by 6 bases, with 24 bases between. Study-wide results and caveats: Only six individuals given AZD1222 were seropositive at baseline. Females outnumbered males among donors, who were mostly white British; clonal diversity was possibly underestimated. A reported finding is that nearly half of spike-specific TCRs target unmutated variant regions.

The sample was peripheral blood, taken 28 days after the second AZD1222 dose. This sequence joins TRBV18 and TRBJ2-7; a weak D match, TRBD1 (6 bases). The TCR was taken from an adult who received the AZD1222 COVID-19 vaccine. CDR3 in amino acids: CASSPPGFSHRETGEQYF. The CDR3 DNA sequence: TGTGCCAGCTCACCACCGGGGTTCTCACACAGGGAAACTGGCGAGCAGTACTTC.